Each of the 11 T cell receptor beta chains below was sequenced from the same sample in a study of monozygotic twins with inflammatory bowel disease. TCRdb reprocessed the 5' RACE reads, keeping one entry per CDR3 protein, no DNA. This sample contains 150,000 to 200,000 distinct CDR3 sequences. Sequencing was carried out using blood. The receptors stem from a human donor with ulcerative colitis or Crohn's disease, or a healthy co-twin of an affected twin (not recorded which).

The chain employs TRBV5-1 and TRBJ2-3. Germline CDR1 SGHRS, CDR2 YFSETQ. The CDR3 is made up of 14 amino acids. The CDR3 is CASSLNLPTDTQYF.

This rearrangement joins TRBV30 to TRBJ1-2; TCRdb gives TRBD1 as the D gene, but with no DNA this cannot be confirmed. CDR1 GTSNPN and CDR2 SVGIG come from the germline V gene (reference sequence). CDR3 size: 13 residues. The CDR3 loop is CAWSVGTNYGYTF. The entire variable domain, with the rest obtained from reference TRBV30 and TRBJ1-2, is as follows: SQTIHQWPATLVQPVGSPLSLECTVEGTSNPNLYWYRQAAGRGLQLLFYSVGIGQISSEVPQNLSASRPQDRQFILSSKKLLLSDSGFYLCAWSVGTNYGYTFGSGTRLTVV.

The gene calls are TRBV5-4 and TRBJ2-5. Per germline, CDR1 SGHNT and CDR2 YYREEE (reference sequence). This CDR3 spans 15 amino acids. CDR3 sequence: CASSLNTGYQETQYF.

The chain links TRBV6-1 to TRBJ1-5; TCRdb designates TRBD1, a call that cannot be tested without DNA. CDR1 and CDR2 from the germline V gene are MNHNS and SASEGT. The CDR3 is made up of 15 amino acids. The chain's CDR3 is CASSESGGMYQPQHF.

This rearrangement joins TRBV20-1 to TRBJ2-1. The CDR3 is 16 amino acids. Germline V lookup: CDR1 DFQATT, CDR2 SNEGSKA (reference sequence). CDR3: CSAGARQRDFYNEQFF.

The V call is TRBV5-1, the J call TRBJ2-7; the D call of TRBD2 rests on TCRdb alone, since no DNA is present to check it. The CDR3 runs 14 residues. From germline, CDR1 is SGHRS and CDR2 YFSETQ. The CDR3 reads CASSATSGYYEQYF.

The CDR3 spells CASSYSIGGETTTYNSPLHF. The chain carries TRBV6-2 or TRBV6-3 and TRBJ1-6. Germline assignment: CDR1 MNHEY and CDR2 SVGEGT. The length of the CDR3 is 20 residues.

This chain joins TRBV11-2 and TRBJ2-7; TCRdb selects TRBD1, and the lack of DNA leaves this call unchecked. The CDR3 length is 15 residues. CDR1 is SGHAT, CDR2 FQNNGV, per germline. CDR3 in amino acids: CASSSPGTASYEQYF.

The CDR3 is CASSTVSRSYNEQFF. The V call is TRBV5-1, the J call TRBJ2-1. The CDR3 consists of 15 residues. The V gene's germline CDR1 is SGHRS and CDR2 YFSETQ.

The rearrangement joins TRBV7-2 to TRBJ2-1; no DNA is available, so the TRBD2 call from TCRdb remains unchecked. The CDR3 extends over 14 amino acids. Germline values: CDR1 SGHTA, CDR2 FQGNSA. Here the CDR3 reads CASLLTSGGREQFF.

V usage is TRBV29-1 and J usage is TRBJ2-5. The germline V gene encodes CDR1 SQVTM and CDR2 ANQGSEA. There are 13 residues in the CDR3. The CDR3 sequence is CSVEKGRNGDQYF.